Described below is a single TCR beta chain sequence and its context. Its antigen is not known. Method: immunoSEQ multiplex PCR; TCRdb's copy keeps in-frame clones and lacks some. The repertoire includes over 80,000 clones, around 78% of them detected once, and around 0.88% sits in the top ten. This sample was taken from a study of OX40 agonist ivuxolimab in advanced cancers. Points from the study as a whole: Not determined was the antigen specificity of the expanded peripheral T cells.

Trimming took 2 bases from V and 4 from J, leaving 14 bases between them. Germline V gene data show CDR1 as MNHEY and CDR2 as SVGAGI. The CDR3 sequence is 15 residues long. This clonotype was sampled from an adult with an advanced solid tumor such as melanoma, head and neck, liver or kidney cancer. V usage is TRBV6-5 and J usage is TRBJ1-2, with D uncertain. The sample consisted of CD4+ or CD8+ T cells sorted from blood, taken in a trial of the OX40 agonist ivuxolimab. The CDR3 region is CASSYAPESSYGYTF. The CDR3 bases are TGTGCCAGCAGTTACGCCCCCGAGTCCTCCTATGGCTACACCTTC.